This entry lists 13 T cell receptor beta chains sequenced from one sample in a study of PD-1 blockade in classical Hodgkin lymphoma. Exposure to brentuximab vedotin varied, and each patient had relapsed following autologous stem cell transplantation. Data came from immunoSEQ multiplex PCR; TCRdb stores just in-frame clones and leaves some out. The table includes more than 13,000 clones, just under 80% detected once. Sample: peripheral blood mononuclear cells (PBMCs), taken before the second cycle of nivolumab. The receptors were sampled from a human donor with classical Hodgkin lymphoma.

This chain connects TRBV10-3 to TRBJ2-7; TRBD1 might be the D (5 bases). V lost 10 bases, J lost 2 bases, and 12 bases lay in between. Germline CDR1 reads ENHRY; CDR2 reads SYGVKD. The CDR3 totals 12 residues. The CDR3 DNA reads as TGTGCCACCTCAGGGAAAACCTACGAGCAGTACTTC. Amino acids: CATSGKTYEQYF.

V is TRBV10-1 and J is TRBJ2-2; 9 bases fit TRBD2. V dropped 7 bases and J dropped 4; count of bases not matched to a gene: 4. The CDR3 contains 14 residues. CDR1 and CDR2 (germline): WNHNN, SYGVQD (reference sequence). CDR3 in amino acids: CASTPGLATGELFF. The DNA for the CDR3 is TGCGCCAGCACCCCGGGACTAGCCACCGGGGAGCTGTTTTTT.

The V and J genes are TRBV10-2 and TRBJ1-1; perhaps TRBD1 as D (5 bases). Trimming stripped 3 bases from V and 4 bases from J, with 12 bases between. Germline assignment: CDR1 WSHSY and CDR2 SAAADI. This CDR3 spans 14 amino acids. The CDR3 bases are TGCGCCAGCAGTGATGGGGCAAAGGGCACTGAAGCTTTCTTT. Translated: CASSDGAKGTEAFF.

The chain couples TRBV5-4 to TRBJ2-3, with 7 bases aligning to TRBD2. CDR3 length: 15 residues. CDR1 and CDR2 from the germline V gene are SGHNT and YYREEE (reference sequence). J gave up 4 bases and V 1 base, and 6 bases lay outside the gene matches. This CDR3 reads CASSLPGGRADTQYF. CDR3 DNA sequence: TGTGCCAGCAGCTTGCCGGGGGGTAGAGCAGATACGCAGTATTTT.

V gene TRBV5-5 combines with J gene TRBJ2-4, with D maybe TRBD1 (7 bases). CDR1 and CDR2 (germline): SGHKS, YYEKEE (reference sequence). V was pared by 4 bases and J by 1 base, with 12 bases between. This CDR3 has 15 amino acids. CDR3: CASSPEGAAKNIQYF. As DNA, the CDR3 is TGTGCCAGCAGCCCGGAGGGGGCGGCCAAAAACATTCAGTACTTC.

The chain employs TRBV7-8 and TRBJ2-1, with 9 bases lining up with TRBD1. With 7 bases clipped from V and 9 bases from J, the junction kept 19 bases outside the gene matches. The CDR3 totals 17 residues. Germline V gene data show CDR1 as SGHVS and CDR2 as FQNEAQ. CDR3 nucleotide sequence: TGTGCCAGCACCGTATCTTACGGACAGGGGAGTATCGGTGAGCAGTTCTTC. Translated, it gives CASTVSYGQGSIGEQFF.

The J gene is TRBJ1-2, the V gene TRBV6-6; D call uncertain. CDR3 length equals 14 residues. The germline CDR1 and CDR2 sequences are MNHNY and SVGAGI (reference sequence). V was trimmed by 8 bases and J by 7 bases, leaving 20 bases between them. CDR3: CASSMVREDSGYTF. The DNA of the CDR3 is TGTGCCAGCTCAATGGTCCGTGAGGATTCTGGCTACACCTTC.

The chain recombines TRBV5-6 with TRBJ2-7, with 15 nucleotides matching TRBD2. This CDR3 is 16 amino acids long. The V gene's germline CDR1 is SGHDT and CDR2 YYEEEE. After removal of 4 bases from V and 3 bases from J, the junction contained 5 bases not matched to a gene. In DNA form, the CDR3 reads TGTGCCAGCAGCCCGCGGGGACTAGCGGGGGGCTACGAGCAGTACTTC. Translated: CASSPRGLAGGYEQYF. The full variable domain, in which reference TRBV5-6 and TRBJ2-7 provide the parts outside the CDR3, is DAGVTQSPTHLIKTRGQQVTLRCSPKSGHDTVSWYQQALGQGPQFIFQYYEEEERQRGNFPDRFSGHQFPNYSSELNVNALLLGDSALYLCASSPRGLAGGYEQYFGPGTRLTVT.

This chain uses TRBV6-4 with TRBJ2-2, with D possibly TRBD2 on 5 matching bases. The V gene lost 5 bases and the J gene lost 7 bases, with 11 bases spanning the gap. The CDR3 loop spans 13 amino acids. Germline CDR1 reads MRHNA; CDR2 reads SNTAGT. DNA for the CDR3: TGTGCCAGCAGTTACGGGGATTACGGGGAGCTGTTTTTT. Encoded protein: CASSYGDYGELFF.

As DNA, the CDR3 is TGTGCCAGCAGCCTACAGGGGAGCGACTTGTCACCCCTCCACTTT. Residues: CASSLQGSDLSPLHF. This chain links TRBV2 with TRBJ1-6, with 7 bases that match TRBD1. Germline V gene sequence: CDR1 SNHLY, CDR2 FYNNEI. The CDR3 spans 15 residues. With 6 bases clipped from V and 10 bases from J, the junction kept 12 bases outside the gene matches.

V is TRBV18 and J is TRBJ2-7; D gene uncertain. V lost 3 bases to trimming and J lost 0 bases, with 12 bases between them. Germline CDR1 is KGHSH and CDR2 is LQKENI. This CDR3 comprises 15 residues. CDR3: CASSPGASSSYEQYF. In DNA, the CDR3 is TGTGCCAGCTCACCCGGCGCTTCTAGCTCCTACGAGCAGTACTTC.

The chain joins TRBV10-3 to TRBJ2-7, with D tentatively TRBD2 (7 bases). Germline-derived CDR1 and CDR2 are ENHRY and SYGVKD. CDR3 length equals 16 residues. The V end was cut by 7 bases, the J end by 6 bases, with 25 bases between. The CDR3 spells CAIIASGGEALGEQYF. DNA for the CDR3: TGTGCCATCATAGCATCGGGGGGCGAAGCCCTCGGCGAGCAGTACTTC.

The rearrangement links TRBV7-9 to TRBJ1-1; tentatively, D is TRBD1 (5 bases). CDR1 and CDR2 (germline): SEHNR, FQNEAQ (reference sequence). Trimming left V 2 bases short and J 2 bases short, with 9 bases between. CDR3 length: 14 residues. DNA for the CDR3: TGTGCCAGCAGCTTAATGGGGGGTAACACTGAAGCTTTCTTT. Its translation: CASSLMGGNTEAFF.